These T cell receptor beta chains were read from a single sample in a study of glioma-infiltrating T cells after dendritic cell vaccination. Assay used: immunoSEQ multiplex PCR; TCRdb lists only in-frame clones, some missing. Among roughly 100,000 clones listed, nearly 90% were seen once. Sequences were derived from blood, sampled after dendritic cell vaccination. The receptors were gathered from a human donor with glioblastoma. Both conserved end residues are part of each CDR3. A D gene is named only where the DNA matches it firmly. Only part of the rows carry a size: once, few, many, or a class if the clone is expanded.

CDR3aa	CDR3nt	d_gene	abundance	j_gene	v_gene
CASSLGTGASNEQFF	TGTGCTAGCAGCTTGGGGACAGGGGCTTCGAATGAGCAGTTCTTC	TRBD1	NA	TRBJ2-1	TRBV7-7
CASSRTGDPTYEQYF	TGTGCCAGCAGCCGGACAGGGGACCCCACCTACGAGCAGTACTTC	TRBD1	NA	TRBJ2-7	TRBV5-8
CASSMAGPGYTF	TGTGCCAGTAGTATGGCAGGGCCTGGCTACACCTTC	NA	NA	TRBJ1-2	TRBV19
CSAKSGTKNEQFF	TGCAGCGCTAAATCTGGGACTAAAAATGAGCAGTTCTTC	TRBD2	NA	TRBJ2-1	TRBV29-1
CASSPGTPGAFGETQYF	TGCGCCAGCAGCCCCGGGACCCCGGGAGCATTTGGAGAGACCCAGTACTTC	NA	NA	TRBJ2-5	TRBV5-1
CASSLGEETQYF	TGTGCCAGCAGCTTGGGCGAAGAGACCCAGTACTTC	NA	NA	TRBJ2-5	TRBV5-5
CASSENGQGDTQYF	TGTGCCAGCAGCGAAAACGGACAGGGAGATACGCAGTATTTT	TRBD1	NA	TRBJ2-3	TRBV9
CASSLMENQPQHF	TGCGCCAGCAGCTTGATGGAGAATCAGCCCCAGCATTTT	NA	NA	TRBJ1-5	TRBV5-1
CASSQDLGGITDTQYF	TGCGCCAGCAGCCAAGATCTTGGCGGAATCACAGATACGCAGTATTTT	NA	NA	TRBJ2-3	TRBV4-1
CASSPPGQGRNEQYF	TGTGCCAGCAGCCCACCGGGACAGGGGAGAAACGAGCAGTACTTC	TRBD1	NA	TRBJ2-7	TRBV2
CAWSVLGGGEQFF	TGTGCCTGGAGTGTACTTGGCGGCGGGGAGCAGTTCTTC	NA	NA	TRBJ2-1	TRBV30
CSVELALTSSYNEQFF	TGCAGCGTTGAACTAGCCCTGACAAGCTCCTACAATGAGCAGTTCTTC	NA	NA	TRBJ2-1	TRBV29-1
CASSWGGDYEQYF	TGTGCCAGCAGTTGGGGGGGGGACTACGAGCAGTACTTC	TRBD2	NA	TRBJ2-7	TRBV6-5
CASTFTMGAGAEAFF	TGTGCCAGCACCTTCACGATGGGCGCAGGCGCTGAAGCTTTCTTT	NA	NA	TRBJ1-1	TRBV6-6
CASSYGQLYEQYF	TGTGCCAGCAGCTATGGACAACTCTACGAGCAGTACTTC	NA	NA	TRBJ2-7	TRBV7-2
CASRTVTEAFF	TGTGCCAGCAGAACAGTTACTGAAGCTTTCTTT	NA	NA	TRBJ1-1	TRBV6-6
CASSPDTVRKYGYTF	TGCGCCAGCAGCCCGGACACAGTACGAAAGTATGGCTACACCTTC	NA	NA	TRBJ1-2	TRBV5-1
CASSSGQGSEKLFF	TGTGCCAGCAGCTCGGGACAGGGGAGTGAAAAACTGTTTTTT	TRBD1	NA	TRBJ1-4	TRBV7-9
CASSQEVLAGAYEQYF	TGTGCCAGCAGCCAAGAGGTTCTAGCGGGGGCCTACGAGCAGTACTTC	TRBD2	few	TRBJ2-7	TRBV4-2
CASRLSAGAITGELFF	TGTGCCAGCAGACTCAGCGCGGGGGCGATCACCGGGGAGCTGTTTTTT	NA	NA	TRBJ2-2	TRBV25-1
CSGGDRGPDTQYF	TGCAGCGGGGGGGACAGGGGGCCAGATACGCAGTATTTT	TRBD1	NA	TRBJ2-3	TRBV29-1
CASRPGTGNYGYTF	TGCGCCAGCAGACCCGGGACAGGGAACTATGGCTACACCTTC	TRBD1	NA	TRBJ1-2	TRBV5-1
CASSQVGQDYGYTF	TGTGCCAGCAGCCAGGTGGGACAGGACTATGGCTACACCTTC	TRBD1	NA	TRBJ1-2	TRBV14
CASSFDQPQHF	TGTGCCAGCAGTTTCGATCAGCCCCAGCATTTT	NA	NA	TRBJ1-5	TRBV6-1
CASSLASGRDNQPQHF	TGTGCCAGCAGCTTAGCATCGGGCCGGGACAATCAGCCCCAGCATTTT	NA	once	TRBJ1-5	TRBV11-2
CASSLRGLGSGANVLTF	TGTGCCAGCAGCTTACGGGGGTTGGGCTCTGGGGCCAACGTCCTGACTTTC	NA	NA	TRBJ2-6	TRBV7-3
CASRRGGNTEAFF	TGTGCCAGTCGTAGGGGGGGAAACACTGAAGCTTTCTTT	NA	NA	TRBJ1-1	TRBV19
CASSEGLRETQYF	TGTGCCAGCAGTGAAGGTCTTCGAGAGACCCAGTACTTC	NA	NA	TRBJ2-5	TRBV2
CASSLAGGLAKNIQYF	TGTGCCAGCAGCTTGGCCGGGGGGTTAGCCAAAAACATTCAGTACTTC	TRBD2	NA	TRBJ2-4	TRBV5-4
CSEPGLNTEAFF	TGCAGCGAACCAGGCCTGAACACTGAAGCTTTCTTT	NA	NA	TRBJ1-1	TRBV29-1
CASSQDRGTEAFF	TGTGCCAGCAGCCAGGACAGGGGCACTGAAGCTTTCTTT	TRBD1	NA	TRBJ1-1	TRBV4-2
CASSTDRDQPQHF	TGTGCCAGCAGTACAGACAGGGATCAGCCCCAGCATTTT	TRBD1	NA	TRBJ1-5	TRBV6-1
CASSDGTGNEKLFF	TGCGCCAGCAGCGACGGGACAGGGAATGAAAAACTGTTTTTT	TRBD1	NA	TRBJ1-4	TRBV5-1